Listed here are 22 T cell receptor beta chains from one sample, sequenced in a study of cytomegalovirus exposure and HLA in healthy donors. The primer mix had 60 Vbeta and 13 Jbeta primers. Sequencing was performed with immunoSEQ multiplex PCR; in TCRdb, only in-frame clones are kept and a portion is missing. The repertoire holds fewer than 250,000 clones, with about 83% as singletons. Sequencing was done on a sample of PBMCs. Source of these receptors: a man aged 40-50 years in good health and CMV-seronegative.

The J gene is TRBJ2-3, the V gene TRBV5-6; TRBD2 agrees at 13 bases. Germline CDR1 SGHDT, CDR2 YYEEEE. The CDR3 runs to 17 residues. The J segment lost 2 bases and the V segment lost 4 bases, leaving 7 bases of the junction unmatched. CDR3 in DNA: TGTGCCAGCAGCCTACGGACTAGCGGGGGCCCCACAGATACGCAGTATTTT. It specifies CASSLRTSGGPTDTQYF. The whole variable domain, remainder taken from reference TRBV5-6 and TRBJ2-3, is DAGVTQSPTHLIKTRGQQVTLRCSPKSGHDTVSWYQQALGQGPQFIFQYYEEEERQRGNFPDRFSGHQFPNYSSELNVNALLLGDSALYLCASSLRTSGGPTDTQYFGPGTRLTVL.

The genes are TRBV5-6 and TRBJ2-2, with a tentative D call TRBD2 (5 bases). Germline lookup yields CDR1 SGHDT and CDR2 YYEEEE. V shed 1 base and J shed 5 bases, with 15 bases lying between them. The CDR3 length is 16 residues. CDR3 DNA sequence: TGTGCCAGCAGCTTGTATGCCGGGGTGTGGACCGGGGAGCTGTTTTTT. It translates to CASSLYAGVWTGELFF. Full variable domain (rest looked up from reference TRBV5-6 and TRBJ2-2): DAGVTQSPTHLIKTRGQQVTLRCSPKSGHDTVSWYQQALGQGPQFIFQYYEEEERQRGNFPDRFSGHQFPNYSSELNVNALLLGDSALYLCASSLYAGVWTGELFFGEGSRLTVL.

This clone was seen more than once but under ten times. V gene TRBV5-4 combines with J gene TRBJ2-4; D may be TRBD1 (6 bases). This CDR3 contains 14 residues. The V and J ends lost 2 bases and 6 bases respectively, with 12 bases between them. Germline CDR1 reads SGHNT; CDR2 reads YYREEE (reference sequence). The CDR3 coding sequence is TGTGCCAGCAGCTTAGCCGACAGGATAAACATTCAGTACTTC. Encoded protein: CASSLADRINIQYF.

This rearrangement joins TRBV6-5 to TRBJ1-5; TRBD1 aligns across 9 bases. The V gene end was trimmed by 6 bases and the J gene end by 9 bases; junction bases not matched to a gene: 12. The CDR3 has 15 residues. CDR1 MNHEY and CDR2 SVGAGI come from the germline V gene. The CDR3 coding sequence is TGTGCCAGCAGAATCACCCCGGGACAGGGAATGCCCCAGCATTTT. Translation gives CASRITPGQGMPQHF.

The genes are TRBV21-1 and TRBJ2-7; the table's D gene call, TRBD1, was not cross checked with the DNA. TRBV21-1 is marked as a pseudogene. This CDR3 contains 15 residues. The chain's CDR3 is CASSKEDRAAYEQYF. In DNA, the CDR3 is TGTGCCAGCAGCAAGGAGGACAGGGCGGCCTACGAGCAGTACTTC.

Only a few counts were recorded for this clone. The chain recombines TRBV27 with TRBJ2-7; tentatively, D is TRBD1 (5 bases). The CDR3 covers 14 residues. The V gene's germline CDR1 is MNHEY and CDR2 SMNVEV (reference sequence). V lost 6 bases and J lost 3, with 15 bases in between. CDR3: CASRGLQGNYEQYF. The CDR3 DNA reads TGTGCCAGCAGGGGTCTCCAGGGAAACTACGAGCAGTACTTC.

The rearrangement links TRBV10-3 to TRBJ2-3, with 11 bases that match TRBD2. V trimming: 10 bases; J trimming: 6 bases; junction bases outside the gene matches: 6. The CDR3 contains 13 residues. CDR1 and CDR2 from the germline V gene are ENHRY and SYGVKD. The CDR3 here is CATLAGGQDTQYF. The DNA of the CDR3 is TGTGCCACATTAGCGGGAGGGCAGGATACGCAGTATTTT.

The CDR3 sequence is CASSYPDSPKTNTGELFF. The DNA of the CDR3 is TGCGCCAGCAGCTATCCGGACAGTCCGAAAACGAACACCGGGGAGCTGTTTTTT. The V gene is TRBV5-1, the J gene TRBJ2-2, with TRBD1 as a possible D gene (6 bases). V lost 3 bases to trimming and J lost 0 bases, with 18 bases between them. Looked up from germline, CDR1 is SGHRS and CDR2 is YFSETQ. The CDR3 runs to 18 residues. Filled out from reference TRBV5-1 and TRBJ2-2, the complete variable domain reads KAGVTQTPRYLIKTRGQQVTLSCSPISGHRSVSWYQQTPGQGLQFLFEYFSETQRNKGNFPGRFSGRQFSNSRSEMNVSTLELGDSALYLCASSYPDSPKTNTGELFFGEGSRLTVL.

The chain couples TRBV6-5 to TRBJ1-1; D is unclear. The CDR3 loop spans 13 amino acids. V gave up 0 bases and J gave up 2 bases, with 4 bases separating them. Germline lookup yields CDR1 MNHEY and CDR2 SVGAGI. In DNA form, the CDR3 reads TGTGCCAGCAGTTACTCACACAACACTGAAGCTTTCTTT. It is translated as CASSYSHNTEAFF.

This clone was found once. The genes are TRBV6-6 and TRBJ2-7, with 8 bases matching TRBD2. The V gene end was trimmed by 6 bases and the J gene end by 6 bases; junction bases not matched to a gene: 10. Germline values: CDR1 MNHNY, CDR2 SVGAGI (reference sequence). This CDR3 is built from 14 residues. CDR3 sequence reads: CASRPGAGVREQYF. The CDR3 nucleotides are TGTGCCAGCAGGCCCGGAGCGGGAGTACGCGAGCAGTACTTC.

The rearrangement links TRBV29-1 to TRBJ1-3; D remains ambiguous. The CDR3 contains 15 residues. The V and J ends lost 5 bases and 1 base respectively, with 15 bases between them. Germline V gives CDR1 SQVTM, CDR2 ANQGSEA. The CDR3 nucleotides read TGCAGCGTTAGCTTTATTTCTGATTCTGGAAACACCATATATTTT. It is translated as CSVSFISDSGNTIYF.

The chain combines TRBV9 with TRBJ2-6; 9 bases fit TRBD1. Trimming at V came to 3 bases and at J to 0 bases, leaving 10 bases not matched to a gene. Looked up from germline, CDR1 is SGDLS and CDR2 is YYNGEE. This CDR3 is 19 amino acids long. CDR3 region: CASSAPTGGSASGANVLTF. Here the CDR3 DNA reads TGTGCCAGCAGCGCCCCGACAGGGGGATCCGCCTCTGGGGCCAACGTCCTGACTTTC.

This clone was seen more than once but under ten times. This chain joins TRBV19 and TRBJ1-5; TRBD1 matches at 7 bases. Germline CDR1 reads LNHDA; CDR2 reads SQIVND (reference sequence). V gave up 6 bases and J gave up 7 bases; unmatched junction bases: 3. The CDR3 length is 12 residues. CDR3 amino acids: CASSLGGQPQHF. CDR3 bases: TGTGCCAGTAGCCTAGGGGGCCAGCCCCAGCATTTT.

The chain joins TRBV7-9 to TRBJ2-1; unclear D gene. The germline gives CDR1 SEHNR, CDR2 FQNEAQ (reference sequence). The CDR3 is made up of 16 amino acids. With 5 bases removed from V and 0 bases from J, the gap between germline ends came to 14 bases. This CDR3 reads CASSPLLASSYNEQFF. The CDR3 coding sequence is TGTGCCAGCAGCCCCCTTCTGGCAAGCTCCTACAATGAGCAGTTCTTC.

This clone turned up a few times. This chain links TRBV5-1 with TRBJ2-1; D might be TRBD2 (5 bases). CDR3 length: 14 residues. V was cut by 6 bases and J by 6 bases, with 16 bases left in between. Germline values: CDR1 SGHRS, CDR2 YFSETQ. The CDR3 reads CASILTSGSNEQFF. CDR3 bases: TGCGCCAGCATCCTTACTAGTGGGTCCAATGAGCAGTTCTTC.

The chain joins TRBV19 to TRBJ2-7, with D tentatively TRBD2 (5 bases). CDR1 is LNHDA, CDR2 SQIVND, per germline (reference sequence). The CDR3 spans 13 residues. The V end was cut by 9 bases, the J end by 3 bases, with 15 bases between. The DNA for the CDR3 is TGTGCCAGCAGAGGGTTTGGTGACTACGAGCAGTACTTC. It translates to CASRGFGDYEQYF.

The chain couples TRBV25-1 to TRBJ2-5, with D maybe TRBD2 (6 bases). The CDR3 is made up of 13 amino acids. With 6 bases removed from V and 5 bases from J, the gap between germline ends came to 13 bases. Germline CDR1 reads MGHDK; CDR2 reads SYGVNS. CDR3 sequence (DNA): TGTGCCAGCAGGGAGGAAGGGAGGGAGACCCAGTACTTC. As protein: CASREEGRETQYF.

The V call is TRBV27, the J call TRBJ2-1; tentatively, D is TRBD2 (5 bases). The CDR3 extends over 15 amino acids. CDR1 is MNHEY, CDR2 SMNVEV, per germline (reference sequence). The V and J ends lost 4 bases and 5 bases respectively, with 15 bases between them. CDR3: CASSSRTSGHNEQFF. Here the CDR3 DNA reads TGTGCCAGCAGTTCCCGGACCAGCGGACACAATGAGCAGTTCTTC.

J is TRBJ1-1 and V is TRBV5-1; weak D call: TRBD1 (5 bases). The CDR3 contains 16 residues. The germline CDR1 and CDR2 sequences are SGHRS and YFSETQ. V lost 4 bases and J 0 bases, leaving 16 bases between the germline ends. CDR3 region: CASSPDGGSMNTEAFF. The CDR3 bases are TGCGCCAGCAGCCCGGACGGGGGGAGCATGAACACTGAAGCTTTCTTT.

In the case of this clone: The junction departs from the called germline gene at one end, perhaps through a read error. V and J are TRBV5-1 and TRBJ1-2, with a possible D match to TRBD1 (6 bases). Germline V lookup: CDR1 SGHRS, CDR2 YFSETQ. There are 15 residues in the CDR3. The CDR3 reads CASSGPASGEMRIIF. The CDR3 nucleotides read TGCGCCAGCAGCGGTCCCGCCTCAGGGGAAATGCGAATTATCTTC.

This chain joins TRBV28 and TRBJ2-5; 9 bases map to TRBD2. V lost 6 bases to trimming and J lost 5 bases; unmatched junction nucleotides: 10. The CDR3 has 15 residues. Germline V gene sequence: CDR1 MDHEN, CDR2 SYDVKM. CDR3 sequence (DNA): TGTGCCAGCAGCCCTCAGCGGGAGGCTTGGGAGACCCAGTACTTC. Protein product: CASSPQREAWETQYF.

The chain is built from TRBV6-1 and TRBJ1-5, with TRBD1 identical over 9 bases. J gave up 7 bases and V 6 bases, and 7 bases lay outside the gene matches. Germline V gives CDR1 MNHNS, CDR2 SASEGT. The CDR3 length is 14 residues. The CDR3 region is CASSYRGPRQPQHF. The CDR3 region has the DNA TGTGCCAGCAGCTACAGGGGGCCTAGGCAGCCCCAGCATTTT.